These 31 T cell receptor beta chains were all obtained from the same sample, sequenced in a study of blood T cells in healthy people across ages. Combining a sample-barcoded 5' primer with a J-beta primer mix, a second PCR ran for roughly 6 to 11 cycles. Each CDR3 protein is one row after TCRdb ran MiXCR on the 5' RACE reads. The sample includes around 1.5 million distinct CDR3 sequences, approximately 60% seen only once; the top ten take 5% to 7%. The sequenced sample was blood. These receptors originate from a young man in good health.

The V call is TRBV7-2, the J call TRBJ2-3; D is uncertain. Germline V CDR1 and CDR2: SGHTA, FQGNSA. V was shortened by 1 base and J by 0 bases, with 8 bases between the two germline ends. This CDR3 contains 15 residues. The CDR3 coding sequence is TGTGCCAGCAGCTTAGTTCGTCCTAGCACAGATACGCAGTATTTT. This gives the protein CASSLVRPSTDTQYF.

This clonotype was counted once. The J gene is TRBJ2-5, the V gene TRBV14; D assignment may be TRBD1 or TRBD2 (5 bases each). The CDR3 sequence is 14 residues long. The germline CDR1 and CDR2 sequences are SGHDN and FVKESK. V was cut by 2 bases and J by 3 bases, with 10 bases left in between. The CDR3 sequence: CASSQPGRKETQYF. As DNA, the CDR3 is TGTGCCAGCAGCCAACCGGGACGCAAAGAGACCCAGTACTTC. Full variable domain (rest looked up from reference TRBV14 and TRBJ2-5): EAGVTQFPSHSVIEKGQTVTLRCDPISGHDNLYWYRRVMGKEIKFLLHFVKESKQDESGMPNNRFLAERTGGTYSTLKVQPAELEDSGVYFCASSQPGRKETQYFGPGTRLLVL.

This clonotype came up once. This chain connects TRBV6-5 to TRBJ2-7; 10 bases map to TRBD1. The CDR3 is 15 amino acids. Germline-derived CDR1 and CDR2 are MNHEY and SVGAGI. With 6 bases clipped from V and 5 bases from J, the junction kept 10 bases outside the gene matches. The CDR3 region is CASRTWDRGRDEQYF. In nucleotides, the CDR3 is TGTGCCAGCAGGACCTGGGACAGGGGCCGGGACGAGCAGTACTTC.

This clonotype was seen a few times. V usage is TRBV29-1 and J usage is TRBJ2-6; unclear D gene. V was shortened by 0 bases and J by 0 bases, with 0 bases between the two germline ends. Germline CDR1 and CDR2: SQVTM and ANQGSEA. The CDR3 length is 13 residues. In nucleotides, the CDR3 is TGCAGCGTTGAAGACTCTGGGGCCAACGTCCTGACTTTC. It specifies CSVEDSGANVLTF.

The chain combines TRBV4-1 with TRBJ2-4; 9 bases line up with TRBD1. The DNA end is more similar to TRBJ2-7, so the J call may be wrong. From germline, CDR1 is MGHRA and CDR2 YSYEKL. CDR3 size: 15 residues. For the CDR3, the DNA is TGCGCCAGCAGCCCAGGACAGGGGAATAGGTACGAGCAGTACTTC. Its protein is CASSPGQGNRYEQYF.

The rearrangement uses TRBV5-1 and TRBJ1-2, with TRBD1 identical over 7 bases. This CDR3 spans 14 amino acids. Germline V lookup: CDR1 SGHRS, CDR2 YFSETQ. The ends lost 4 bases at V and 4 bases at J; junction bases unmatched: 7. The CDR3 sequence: CASSHRGQIYGYTF. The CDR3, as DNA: TGCGCCAGCAGCCATCGGGGACAGATCTATGGCTACACCTTC.

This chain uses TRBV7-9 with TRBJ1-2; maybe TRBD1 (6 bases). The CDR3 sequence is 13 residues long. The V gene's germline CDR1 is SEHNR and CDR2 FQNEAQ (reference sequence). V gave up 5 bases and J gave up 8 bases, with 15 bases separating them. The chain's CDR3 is CASSKLQGEGYTF. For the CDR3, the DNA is TGTGCCAGCAGCAAACTACAGGGCGAAGGCTACACCTTC. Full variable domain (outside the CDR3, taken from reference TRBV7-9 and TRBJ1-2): DTGVSQNPRHKITKRGQNVTFRCDPISEHNRLYWYRQTLGQGPEFLTYFQNEAQLEKSRLLSDRFSAERPKGSFSTLEIQRTEQGDSAMYLCASSKLQGEGYTFGSGTRLTVV.

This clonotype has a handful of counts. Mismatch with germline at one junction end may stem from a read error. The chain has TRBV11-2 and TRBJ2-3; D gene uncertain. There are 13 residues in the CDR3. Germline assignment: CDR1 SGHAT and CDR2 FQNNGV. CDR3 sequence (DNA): TGTGCCGGCAGCCCTCAGAGCGCAGATACGCAGTATTTT. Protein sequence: CAGSPQSADTQYF.

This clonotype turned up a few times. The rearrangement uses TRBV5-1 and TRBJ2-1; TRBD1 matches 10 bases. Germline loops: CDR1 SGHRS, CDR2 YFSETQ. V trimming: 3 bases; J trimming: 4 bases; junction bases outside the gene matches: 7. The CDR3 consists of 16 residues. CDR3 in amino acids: CASSWTGTGDYNEQFF. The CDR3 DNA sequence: TGCGCCAGCAGCTGGACCGGGACAGGGGATTACAATGAGCAGTTCTTC.

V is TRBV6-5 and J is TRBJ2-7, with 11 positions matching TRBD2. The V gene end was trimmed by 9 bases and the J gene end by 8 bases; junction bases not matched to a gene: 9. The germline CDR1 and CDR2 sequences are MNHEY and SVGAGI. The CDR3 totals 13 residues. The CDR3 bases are TGTGCCAGTAGCGGGAGGGCCTTCGACAAGCAGTACTTC. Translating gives CASSGRAFDKQYF.

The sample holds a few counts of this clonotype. In DNA form, the CDR3 reads TGCAGTGCTAGAGGACAGGCGGGCTACGAGCAGTACTTC. Translating it yields CSARGQAGYEQYF. The chain couples TRBV20-1 to TRBJ2-7, with D tentatively TRBD1 (6 bases). V was cut by 1 base and J by 3 bases, with 10 bases left in between. Germline V gene sequence: CDR1 DFQATT, CDR2 SNEGSKA (reference sequence). This CDR3 has 13 residues.

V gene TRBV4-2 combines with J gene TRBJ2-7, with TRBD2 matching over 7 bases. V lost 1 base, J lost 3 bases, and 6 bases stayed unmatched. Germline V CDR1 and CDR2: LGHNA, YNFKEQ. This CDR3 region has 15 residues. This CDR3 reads CASSQALAEDYEQYF. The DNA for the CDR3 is TGTGCCAGCAGCCAAGCCCTAGCGGAGGACTACGAGCAGTACTTC.

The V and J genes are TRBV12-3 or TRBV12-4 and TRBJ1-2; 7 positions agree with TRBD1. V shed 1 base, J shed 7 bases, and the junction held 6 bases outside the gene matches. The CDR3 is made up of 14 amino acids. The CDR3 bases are TGTGCCAGCAGTTTAGGGACAGGCAGGGTTGGCTACACCTTC. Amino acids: CASSLGTGRVGYTF.

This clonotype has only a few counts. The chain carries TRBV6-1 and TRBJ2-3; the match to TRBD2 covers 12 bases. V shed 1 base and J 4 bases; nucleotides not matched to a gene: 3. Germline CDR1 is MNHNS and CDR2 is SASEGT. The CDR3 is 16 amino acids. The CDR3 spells CASSEEGLAGSDTQYF. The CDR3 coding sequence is TGTGCCAGCAGTGAAGAAGGACTAGCGGGGTCAGATACGCAGTATTTT.

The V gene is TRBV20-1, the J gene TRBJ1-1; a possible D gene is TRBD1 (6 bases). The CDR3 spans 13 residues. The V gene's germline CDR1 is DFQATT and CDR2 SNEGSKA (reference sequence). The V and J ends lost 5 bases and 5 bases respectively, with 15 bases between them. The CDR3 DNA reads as TGCAGTGCTGCGGAGGGGGGGCGGACTGAAGCTTTCTTT. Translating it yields CSAAEGGRTEAFF.

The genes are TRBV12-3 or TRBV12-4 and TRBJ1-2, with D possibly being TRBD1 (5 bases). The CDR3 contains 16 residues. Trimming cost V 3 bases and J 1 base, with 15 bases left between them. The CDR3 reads CASSFLEGPRNYGYTF. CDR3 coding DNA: TGTGCCAGCAGTTTTTTGGAGGGACCGCGTAACTATGGCTACACCTTC.

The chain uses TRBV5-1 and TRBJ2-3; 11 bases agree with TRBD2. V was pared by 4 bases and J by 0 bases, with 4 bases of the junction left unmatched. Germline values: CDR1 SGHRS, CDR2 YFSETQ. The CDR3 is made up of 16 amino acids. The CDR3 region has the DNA TGCGCCAGCAGCATCCGGACTAGCGGGAGCACAGATACGCAGTATTTT. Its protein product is CASSIRTSGSTDTQYF.

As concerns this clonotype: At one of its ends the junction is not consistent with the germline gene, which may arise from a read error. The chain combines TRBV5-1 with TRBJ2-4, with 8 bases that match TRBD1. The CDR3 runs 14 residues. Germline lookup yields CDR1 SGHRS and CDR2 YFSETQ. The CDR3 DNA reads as TGCGCCAGCAGCTTCACAGGGGGGCAAAACATTCAGTGCTTC. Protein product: CASSFTGGQNIQCF.

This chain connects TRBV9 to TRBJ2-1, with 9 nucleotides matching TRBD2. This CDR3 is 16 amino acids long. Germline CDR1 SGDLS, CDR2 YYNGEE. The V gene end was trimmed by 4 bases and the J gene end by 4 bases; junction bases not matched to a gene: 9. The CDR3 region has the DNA TGTGCCAGCAGCAAGTTGACTAGCGGCCTTTACAATGAGCAGTTCTTC. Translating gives CASSKLTSGLYNEQFF.

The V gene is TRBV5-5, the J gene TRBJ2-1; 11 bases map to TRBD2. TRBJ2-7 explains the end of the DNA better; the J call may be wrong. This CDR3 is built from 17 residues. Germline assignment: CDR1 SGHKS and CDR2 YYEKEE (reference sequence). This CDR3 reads CASTLATSGSIPYEQYF. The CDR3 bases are TGTGCCAGCACCCTGGCCACTAGCGGGAGTATCCCCTACGAGCAGTACTTC.

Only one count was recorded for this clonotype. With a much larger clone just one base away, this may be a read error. CDR3 nucleotides: TGTGCCGCCAGCGGCCACAGGGGTTCCTACAATGAGCAGTTCTTC. Its translation: CAASGHRGSYNEQFF. This chain connects TRBV15 to TRBJ2-1; 7 nucleotides match TRBD1. The germline V gene has CDR1 LNHNV and CDR2 YYDKDF (reference sequence). This CDR3 is 15 amino acids long.

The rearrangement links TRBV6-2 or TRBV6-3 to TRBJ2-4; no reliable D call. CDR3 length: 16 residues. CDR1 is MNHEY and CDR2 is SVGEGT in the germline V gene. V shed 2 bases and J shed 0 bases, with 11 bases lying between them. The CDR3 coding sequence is TGTGCCAGCAGTTACGCTGAACATGTAGCCAAAAACATTCAGTACTTC. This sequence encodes CASSYAEHVAKNIQYF.

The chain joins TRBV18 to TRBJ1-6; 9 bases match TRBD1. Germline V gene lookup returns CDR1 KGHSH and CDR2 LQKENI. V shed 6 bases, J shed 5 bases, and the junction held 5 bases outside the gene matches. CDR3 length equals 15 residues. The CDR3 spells CASSQGTGNNSPLHF. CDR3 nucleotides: TGTGCCAGCTCCCAAGGGACAGGGAATAATTCACCCCTCCACTTT. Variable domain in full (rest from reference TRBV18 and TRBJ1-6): NAGVMQNPRHLVRRRGQEARLRCSPMKGHSHVYWYRQLPEEGLKFMVYLQKENIIDESGMPKERFSAEFPKEGPSILRIQQVVRGDSAAYFCASSQGTGNNSPLHFGNGTRLTVT.

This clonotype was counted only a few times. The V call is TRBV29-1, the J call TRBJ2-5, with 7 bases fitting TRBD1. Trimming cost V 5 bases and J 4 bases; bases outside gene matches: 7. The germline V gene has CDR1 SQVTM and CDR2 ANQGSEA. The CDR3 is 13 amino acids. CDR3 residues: CSVLTGQGETQYF. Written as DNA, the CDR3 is TGCAGCGTTTTGACAGGGCAGGGAGAGACCCAGTACTTC.

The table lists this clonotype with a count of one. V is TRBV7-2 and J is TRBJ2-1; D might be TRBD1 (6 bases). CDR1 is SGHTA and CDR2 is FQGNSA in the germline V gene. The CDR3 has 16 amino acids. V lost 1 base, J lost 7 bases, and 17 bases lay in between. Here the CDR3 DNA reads TGTGCCAGCAGCTTAGTGGCAGGGGCGAGGGGGAATGAGCAGTTCTTC. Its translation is CASSLVAGARGNEQFF.

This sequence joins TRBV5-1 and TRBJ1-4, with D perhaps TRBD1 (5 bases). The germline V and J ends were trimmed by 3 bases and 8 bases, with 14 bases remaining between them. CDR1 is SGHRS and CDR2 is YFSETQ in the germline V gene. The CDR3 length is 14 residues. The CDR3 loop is CASSSGSRSEKLFF. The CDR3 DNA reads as TGCGCCAGCAGCTCAGGGAGTCGGTCAGAAAAACTGTTTTTT.

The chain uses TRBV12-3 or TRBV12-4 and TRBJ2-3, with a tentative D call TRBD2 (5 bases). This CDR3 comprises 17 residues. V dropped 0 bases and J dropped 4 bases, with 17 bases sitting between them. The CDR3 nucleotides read TGTGCCAGCAGTTTAGCCGGGTTTGGACTTGGGGCAGATACGCAGTATTTT. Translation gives CASSLAGFGLGADTQYF.

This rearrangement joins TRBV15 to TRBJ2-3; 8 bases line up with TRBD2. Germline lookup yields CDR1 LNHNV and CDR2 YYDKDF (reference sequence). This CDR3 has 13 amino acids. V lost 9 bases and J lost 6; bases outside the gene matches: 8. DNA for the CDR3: TGTGCCACAGAGGGACTAGTAGTGGATACGCAGTATTTT. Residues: CATEGLVVDTQYF.

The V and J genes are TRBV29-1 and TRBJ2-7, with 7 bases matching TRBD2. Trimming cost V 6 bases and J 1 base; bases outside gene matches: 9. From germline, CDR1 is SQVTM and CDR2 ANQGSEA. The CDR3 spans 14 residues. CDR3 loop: CSVGSGGNSYEQYF. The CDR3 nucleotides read TGCAGCGTCGGGTCGGGGGGTAATTCCTACGAGCAGTACTTC.

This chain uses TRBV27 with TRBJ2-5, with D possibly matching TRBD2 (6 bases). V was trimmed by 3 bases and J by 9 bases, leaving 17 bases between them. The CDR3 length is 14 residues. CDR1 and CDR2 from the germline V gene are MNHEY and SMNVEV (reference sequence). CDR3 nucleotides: TGTGCCAGCAGTTTGTCCGGGGGTAGGGAGGCCCAGTACTTC. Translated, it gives CASSLSGGREAQYF.

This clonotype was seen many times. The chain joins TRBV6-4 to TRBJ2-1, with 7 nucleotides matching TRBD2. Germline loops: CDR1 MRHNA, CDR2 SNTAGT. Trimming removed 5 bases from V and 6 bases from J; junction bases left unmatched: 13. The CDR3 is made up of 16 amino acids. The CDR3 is CASSPLGRGIGNEQFF. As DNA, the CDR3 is TGTGCCAGCAGTCCCCTGGGGCGGGGGATAGGCAATGAGCAGTTCTTC.